Listed here is a single T cell receptor (beta chain). Its specificity is unknown. This entry comes from a study of T and B cells in COVID-19 patients. Overall study context: COVID-19 patients gave peripheral blood either during active infection or after recovery. The recovered cohort's median age was about 34 years, versus approximately 73 years in active infection.

TRB rearrangements were amplified by multiplex PCR with BIOMED2 TRB-A/B primers. From the multiplex PCR reads, TCRdb called clonotypes with MiXCR, one entry per CDR3 protein. The sample has about 3,000 distinct CDR3 sequences; under 25% are singletons. Study conclusions and caveats: Patients with COVID-19 reportedly showed strongly skewed T cell receptor beta variable and joining gene usage.

Germline V gene data show CDR1 as KGHDR and CDR2 as SFDVKD. The CDR3 totals 15 residues. The V gene lost 9 bases and the J gene lost 5 bases, with 19 bases spanning the gap. Blood genomic DNA input for TRB amplification was about 240-550 ng. The rearrangement joins TRBV24-1 to TRBJ1-5, with TRBD1 as a possible D gene (5 bases). The receptor was isolated from a human donor with active COVID-19. Sequencing input: blood. The CDR3: CATFATRGRYQPQHF. The CDR3 nucleotides are TGTGCCACCTTTGCAACAAGGGGAAGGTATCAGCCCCAGCATTTT.